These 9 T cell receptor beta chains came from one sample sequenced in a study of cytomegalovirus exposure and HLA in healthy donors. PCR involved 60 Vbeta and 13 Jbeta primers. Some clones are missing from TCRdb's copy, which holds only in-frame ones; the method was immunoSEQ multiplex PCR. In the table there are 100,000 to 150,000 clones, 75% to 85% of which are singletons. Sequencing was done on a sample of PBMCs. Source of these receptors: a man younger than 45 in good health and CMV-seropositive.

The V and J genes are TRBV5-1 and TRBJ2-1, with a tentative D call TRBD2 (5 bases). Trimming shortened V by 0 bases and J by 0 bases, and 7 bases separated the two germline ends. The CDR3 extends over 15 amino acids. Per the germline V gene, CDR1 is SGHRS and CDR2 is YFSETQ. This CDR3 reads CASSLDGSSYNEQFF. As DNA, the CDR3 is TGCGCCAGCAGCTTGGATGGGAGCTCCTACAATGAGCAGTTCTTC.

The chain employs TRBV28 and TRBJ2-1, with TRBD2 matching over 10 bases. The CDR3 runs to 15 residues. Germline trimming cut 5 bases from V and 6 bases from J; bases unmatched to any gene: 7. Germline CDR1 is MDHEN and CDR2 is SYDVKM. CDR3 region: CASSPPAGGPNEQFF. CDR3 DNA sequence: TGTGCCAGCAGTCCCCCAGCGGGGGGGCCCAATGAGCAGTTCTTC.

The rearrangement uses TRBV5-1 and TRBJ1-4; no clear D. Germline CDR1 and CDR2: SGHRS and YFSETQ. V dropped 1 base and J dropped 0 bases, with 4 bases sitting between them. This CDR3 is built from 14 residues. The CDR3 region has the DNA TGCGCCAGCAGCTTGTTAGCAACTAATGAAAAACTGTTTTTT. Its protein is CASSLLATNEKLFF. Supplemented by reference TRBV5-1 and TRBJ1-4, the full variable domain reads KAGVTQTPRYLIKTRGQQVTLSCSPISGHRSVSWYQQTPGQGLQFLFEYFSETQRNKGNFPGRFSGRQFSNSRSEMNVSTLELGDSALYLCASSLLATNEKLFFGSGTQLSVL.

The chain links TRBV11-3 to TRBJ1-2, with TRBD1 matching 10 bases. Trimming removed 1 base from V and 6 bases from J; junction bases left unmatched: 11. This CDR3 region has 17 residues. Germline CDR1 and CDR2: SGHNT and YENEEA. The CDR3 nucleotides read TGTGCCAGCAGCTTAGGCGCGGGGAGCGGACAGGGGGATGGCTACACCTTC. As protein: CASSLGAGSGQGDGYTF.

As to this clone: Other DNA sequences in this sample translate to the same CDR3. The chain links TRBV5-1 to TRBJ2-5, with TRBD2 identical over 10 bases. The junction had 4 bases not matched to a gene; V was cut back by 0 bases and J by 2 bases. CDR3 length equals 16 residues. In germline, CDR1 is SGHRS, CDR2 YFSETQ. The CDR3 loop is CASSLGLAGVQETQYF. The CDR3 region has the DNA TGCGCCAGCAGCTTGGGGCTAGCGGGGGTACAAGAGACCCAGTACTTC.

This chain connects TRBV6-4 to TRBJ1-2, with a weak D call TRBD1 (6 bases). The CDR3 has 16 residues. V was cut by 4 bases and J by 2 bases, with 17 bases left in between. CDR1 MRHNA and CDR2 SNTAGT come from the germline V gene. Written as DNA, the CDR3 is TGTGCCAGCAGTGCTGGTCTTCTAAGGGGGAACTATGGCTACACCTTC. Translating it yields CASSAGLLRGNYGYTF.

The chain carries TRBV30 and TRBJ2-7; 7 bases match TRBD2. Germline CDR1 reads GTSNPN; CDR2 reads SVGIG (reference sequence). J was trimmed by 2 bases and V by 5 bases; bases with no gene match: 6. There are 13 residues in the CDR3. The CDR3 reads CAWGGGAAYEQYF. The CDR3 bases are TGTGCCTGGGGGGGAGGGGCAGCCTACGAGCAGTACTTC.

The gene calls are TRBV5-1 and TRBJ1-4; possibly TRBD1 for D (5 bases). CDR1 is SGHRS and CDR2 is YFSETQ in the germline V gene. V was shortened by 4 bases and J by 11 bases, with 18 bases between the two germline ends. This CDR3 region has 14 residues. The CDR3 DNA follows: TGCGCCAGCAGCGAAAAGCAGGGCGTCGGTAAACTGTTTTTT. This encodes CASSEKQGVGKLFF.

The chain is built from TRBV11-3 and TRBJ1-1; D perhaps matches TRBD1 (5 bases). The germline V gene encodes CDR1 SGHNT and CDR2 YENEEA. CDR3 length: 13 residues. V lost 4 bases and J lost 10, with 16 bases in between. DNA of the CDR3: TGTGCCAGCAGCTCCCGCTGGGGCAGTCGAGCTTTCTTT. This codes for CASSSRWGSRAFF.